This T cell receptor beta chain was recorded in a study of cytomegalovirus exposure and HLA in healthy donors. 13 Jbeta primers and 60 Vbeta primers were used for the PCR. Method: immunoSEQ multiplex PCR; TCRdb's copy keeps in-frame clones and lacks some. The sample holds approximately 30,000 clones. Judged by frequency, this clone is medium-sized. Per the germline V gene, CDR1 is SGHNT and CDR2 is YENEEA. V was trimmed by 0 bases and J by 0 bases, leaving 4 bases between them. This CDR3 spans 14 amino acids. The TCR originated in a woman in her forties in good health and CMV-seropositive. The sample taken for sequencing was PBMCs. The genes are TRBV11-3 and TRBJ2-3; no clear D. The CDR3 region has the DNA TGTGCCAGCAGCTTAGACGGTAGCACAGATACGCAGTATTTT. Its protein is CASSLDGSTDTQYF.